This TCR beta chain was sequenced in a study of cytomegalovirus exposure and HLA in healthy donors. In the PCR, 60 Vbeta and 13 Jbeta primers were used. Sequenced by immunoSEQ multiplex PCR; TCRdb stores in-frame clones only, minus some. Among fewer than 110,000 clones listed, 82% were seen once. The CDR3 consists of 12 residues. Trimming cost V 2 bases and J 5 bases, with 7 bases left between them. The V gene's germline CDR1 is SGHTA and CDR2 FQGNSA. V gene TRBV7-2 combines with J gene TRBJ2-7; the D gene is possibly TRBD1 (6 bases). The source material was PBMCs. The source is a man aged 25-40 years in good health and CMV-seropositive. CDR3 in amino acids: CASSLTGNEQYF. CDR3 nucleotide sequence: TGTGCCAGCAGCTTAACAGGGAACGAGCAGTACTTC.